This is a list of T cell receptor beta chains from one sample in a study of T-cell memory formation after mild COVID-19. TCRdb re-called the 5' RACE reads with MiXCR, one entry per CDR3 protein. The repertoire consists of approximately 100,000 distinct CDR3 sequences, with roughly an eighth occurring once and the leading ten covering around 25%. The specimen was PBMCs or a T cell subset sorted from them (not recorded which). Receptors originate from an adult woman who had mild COVID-19 (a few samples of this study predate the infection). Cell type and time point are not known. CDR3s leave out the opening cysteine and the closing phenylalanine or tryptophan.

V gene	J gene	CDR3 protein
TRBV9	TRBJ2-1	ASSVPKDSSYNEQF
TRBV29-1	TRBJ2-1	SVQTGLAGYEQF
TRBV6-1	TRBJ2-1	ASRAGAGLTEQF
TRBV29-1	TRBJ2-1	SVELNEQF
TRBV15	TRBJ2-7	ATSQRLIYEQY
TRBV27	TRBJ2-1	ASSLPYPGQTEQF
TRBV3-1	TRBJ2-1	ASSQDEDRFPYNEQF
TRBV24-1	TRBJ2-1	ATSAGTNEQF
TRBV2	TRBJ1-2	ASSAAPLRDGYT
TRBV2	TRBJ2-5	ASSERGPRGYQETQY
TRBV6-5	TRBJ2-7	ASSYGTSVYEQY
TRBV15	TRBJ2-1	ATSREGLASNEQF
TRBV9	TRBJ2-1	ASSAGTLYNEQF
TRBV4-3	TRBJ2-1	ASSPGTGEANEQF
TRBV20-1	TRBJ1-1	SAQGPLGDTEAF
TRBV6-2/TRBV6-3	TRBJ2-7	ASSYVAAAYEQY
TRBV19	TRBJ2-7	ATQMGAGFPYEQY
TRBV7-6	TRBJ1-2	ASSLVGGAHGYT